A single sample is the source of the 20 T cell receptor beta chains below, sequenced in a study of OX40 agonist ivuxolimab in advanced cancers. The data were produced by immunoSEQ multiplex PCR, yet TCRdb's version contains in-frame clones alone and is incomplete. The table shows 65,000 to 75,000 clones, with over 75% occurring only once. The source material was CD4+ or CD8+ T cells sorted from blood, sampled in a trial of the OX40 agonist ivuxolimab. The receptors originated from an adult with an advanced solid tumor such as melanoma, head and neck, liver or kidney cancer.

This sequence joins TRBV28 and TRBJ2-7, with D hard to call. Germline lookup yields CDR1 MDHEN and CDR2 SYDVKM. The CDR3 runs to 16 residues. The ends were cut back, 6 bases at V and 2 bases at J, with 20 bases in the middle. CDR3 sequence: CASRPTTAFPPYEQYF. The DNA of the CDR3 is TGTGCCAGCAGGCCAACAACAGCTTTCCCTCCCTACGAGCAGTACTTC. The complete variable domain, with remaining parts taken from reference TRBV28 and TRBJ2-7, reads DVKVTQSSRYLVKRTGEKVFLECVQDMDHENMFWYRQDPGLGLRLIYFSYDVKMKEKGDIPEGYSVSREKKERFSLILESASTNQTSMYLCASRPTTAFPPYEQYFGPGTRLTVT.

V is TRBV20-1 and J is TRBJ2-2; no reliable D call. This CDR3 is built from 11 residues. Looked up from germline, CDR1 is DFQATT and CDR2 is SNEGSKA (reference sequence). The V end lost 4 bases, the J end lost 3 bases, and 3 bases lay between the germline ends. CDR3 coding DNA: TGCAGTGCTACCGACACCGGGGAGCTGTTTTTT. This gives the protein CSATDTGELFF.

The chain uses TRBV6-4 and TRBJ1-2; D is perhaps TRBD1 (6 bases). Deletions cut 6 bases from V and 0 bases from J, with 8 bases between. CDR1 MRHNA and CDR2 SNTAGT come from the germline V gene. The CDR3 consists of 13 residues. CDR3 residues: CASRQGPNYGYTF. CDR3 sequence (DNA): TGTGCCAGCAGACAGGGTCCTAACTATGGCTACACCTTC.

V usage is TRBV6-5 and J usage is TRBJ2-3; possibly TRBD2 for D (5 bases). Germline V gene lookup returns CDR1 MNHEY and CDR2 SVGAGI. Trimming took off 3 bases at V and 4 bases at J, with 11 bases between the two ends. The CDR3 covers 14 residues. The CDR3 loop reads CASSYGGGADTQYF. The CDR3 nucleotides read TGTGCCAGCAGTTATGGAGGAGGAGCAGATACGCAGTATTTT.

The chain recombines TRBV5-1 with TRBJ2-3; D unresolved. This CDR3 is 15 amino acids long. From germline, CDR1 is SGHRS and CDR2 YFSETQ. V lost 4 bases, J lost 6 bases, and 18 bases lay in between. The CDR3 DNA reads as TGCGCCAGCAGCCCCCTTTATTCTAGATCCGATACGCAGTATTTT. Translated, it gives CASSPLYSRSDTQYF.

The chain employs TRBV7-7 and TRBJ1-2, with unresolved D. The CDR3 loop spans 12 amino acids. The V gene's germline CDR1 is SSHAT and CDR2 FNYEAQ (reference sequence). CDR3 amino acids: CATGSFTDGYTF. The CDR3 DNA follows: TGTGCTACCGGCTCCTTTACCGACGGCTACACCTTC.

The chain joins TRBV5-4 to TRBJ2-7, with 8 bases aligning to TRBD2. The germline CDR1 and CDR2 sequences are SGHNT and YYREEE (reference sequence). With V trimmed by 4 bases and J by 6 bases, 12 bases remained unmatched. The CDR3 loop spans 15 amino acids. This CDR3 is CASSGSTSEGPEQYF. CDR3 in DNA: TGTGCCAGCAGCGGATCGACTAGCGAAGGTCCCGAGCAGTACTTC.

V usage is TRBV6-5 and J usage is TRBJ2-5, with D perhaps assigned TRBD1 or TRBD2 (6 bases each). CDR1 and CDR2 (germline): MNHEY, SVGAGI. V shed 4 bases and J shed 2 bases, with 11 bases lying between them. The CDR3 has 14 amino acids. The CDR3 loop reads CASSSRDTQETQYF. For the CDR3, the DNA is TGTGCCAGCAGTTCGCGGGACACTCAAGAGACCCAGTACTTC.

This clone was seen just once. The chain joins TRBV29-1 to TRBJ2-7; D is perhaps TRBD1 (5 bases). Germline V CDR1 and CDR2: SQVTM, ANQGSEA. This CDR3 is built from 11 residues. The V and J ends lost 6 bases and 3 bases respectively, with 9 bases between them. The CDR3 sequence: CSVLRDYEQYF. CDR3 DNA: TGCAGCGTCCTCAGGGACTACGAGCAGTACTTC.

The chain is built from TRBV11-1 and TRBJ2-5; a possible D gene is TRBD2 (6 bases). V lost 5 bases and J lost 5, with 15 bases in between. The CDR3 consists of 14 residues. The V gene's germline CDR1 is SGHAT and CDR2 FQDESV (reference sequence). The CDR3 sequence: CASSPLGRWETQYF. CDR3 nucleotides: TGTGCCAGCAGCCCCCTGGGGAGGTGGGAGACCCAGTACTTC. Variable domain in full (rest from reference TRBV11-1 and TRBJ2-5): EAEVAQSPRYKITEKSQAVAFWCDPISGHATLYWYRQILGQGPELLVQFQDESVVDDSQLPKDRFSAERLKGVDSTLKIQPAELGDSAMYLCASSPLGRWETQYFGPGTRLLVL.

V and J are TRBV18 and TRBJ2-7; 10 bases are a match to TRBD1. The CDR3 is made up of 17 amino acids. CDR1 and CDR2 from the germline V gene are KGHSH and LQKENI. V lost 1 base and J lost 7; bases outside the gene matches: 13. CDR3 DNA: TGTGCCAGCTCACCACTCCTTACGGGGACAGGGGCGGATGAGCAGTACTTC. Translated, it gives CASSPLLTGTGADEQYF.

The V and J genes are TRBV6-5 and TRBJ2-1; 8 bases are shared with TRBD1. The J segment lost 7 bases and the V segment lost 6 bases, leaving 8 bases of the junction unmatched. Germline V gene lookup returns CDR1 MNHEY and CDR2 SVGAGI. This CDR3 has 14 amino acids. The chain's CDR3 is CASSRGQGPNEQFF. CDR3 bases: TGTGCCAGCAGCCGCGGACAGGGTCCGAATGAGCAGTTCTTC.

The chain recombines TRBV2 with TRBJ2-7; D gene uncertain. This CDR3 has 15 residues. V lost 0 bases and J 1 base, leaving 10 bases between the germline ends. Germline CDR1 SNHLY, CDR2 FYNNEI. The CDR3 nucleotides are TGTGCCAGCAGTGAAGCGAGTAGAGTTTCCTACGAGCAGTACTTC. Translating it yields CASSEASRVSYEQYF.

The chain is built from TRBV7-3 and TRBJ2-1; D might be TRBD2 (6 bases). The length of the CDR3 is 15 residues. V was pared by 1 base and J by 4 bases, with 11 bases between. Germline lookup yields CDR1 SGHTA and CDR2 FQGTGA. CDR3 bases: TGTGCCAGCAGCTTAATAGGCGGGAATTACAATGAGCAGTTCTTC. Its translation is CASSLIGGNYNEQFF.

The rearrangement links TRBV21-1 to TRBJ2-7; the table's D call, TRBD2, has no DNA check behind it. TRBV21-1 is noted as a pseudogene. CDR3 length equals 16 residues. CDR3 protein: CASSKANAPGLVEQYF. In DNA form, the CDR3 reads TGTGCCAGCAGCAAAGCGAATGCACCGGGGTTGGTGGAGCAGTACTTC.

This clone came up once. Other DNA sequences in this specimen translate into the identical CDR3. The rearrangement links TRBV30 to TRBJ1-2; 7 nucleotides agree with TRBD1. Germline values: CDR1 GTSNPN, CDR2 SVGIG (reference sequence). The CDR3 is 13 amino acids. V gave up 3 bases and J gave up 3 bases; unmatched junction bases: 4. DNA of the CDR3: TGTGCCTGGAGCCAGGGGGAAGACTATGGCTACACCTTC. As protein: CAWSQGEDYGYTF. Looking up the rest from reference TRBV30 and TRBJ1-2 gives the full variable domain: SQTIHQWPATLVQPVGSPLSLECTVEGTSNPNLYWYRQAAGRGLQLLFYSVGIGQISSEVPQNLSASRPQDRQFILSSKKLLLSDSGFYLCAWSQGEDYGYTFGSGTRLTVV.

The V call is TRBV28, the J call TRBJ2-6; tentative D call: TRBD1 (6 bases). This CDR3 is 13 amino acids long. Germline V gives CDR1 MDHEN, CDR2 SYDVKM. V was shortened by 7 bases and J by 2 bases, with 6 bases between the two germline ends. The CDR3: CASKGAGANVLTF. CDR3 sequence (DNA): TGTGCCAGCAAGGGGGCTGGGGCCAACGTCCTGACTTTC. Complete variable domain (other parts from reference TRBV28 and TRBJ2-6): DVKVTQSSRYLVKRTGEKVFLECVQDMDHENMFWYRQDPGLGLRLIYFSYDVKMKEKGDIPEGYSVSREKKERFSLILESASTNQTSMYLCASKGAGANVLTFGAGSRLTVL.

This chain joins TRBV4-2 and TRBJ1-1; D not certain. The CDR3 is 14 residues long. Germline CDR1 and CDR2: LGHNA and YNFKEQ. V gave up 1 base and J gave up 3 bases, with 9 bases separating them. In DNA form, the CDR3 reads TGTGCCAGCAGCCAAGGGATAGAGTACACTGAAGCTTTCTTT. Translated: CASSQGIEYTEAFF.

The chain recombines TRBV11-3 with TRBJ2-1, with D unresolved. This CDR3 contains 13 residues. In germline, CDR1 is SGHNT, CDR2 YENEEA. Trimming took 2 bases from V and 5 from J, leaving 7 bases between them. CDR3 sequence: CASSLSQNNEQFF. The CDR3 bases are TGTGCCAGCAGCTTATCACAGAACAATGAGCAGTTCTTC.

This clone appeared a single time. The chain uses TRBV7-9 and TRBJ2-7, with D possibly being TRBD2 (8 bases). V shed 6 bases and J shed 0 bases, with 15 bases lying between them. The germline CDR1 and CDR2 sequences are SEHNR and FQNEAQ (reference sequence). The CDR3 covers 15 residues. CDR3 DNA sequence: TGTGCCAGCAGGAGTAGCGGGACAGACTCCTACGAGCAGTACTTC. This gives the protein CASRSSGTDSYEQYF. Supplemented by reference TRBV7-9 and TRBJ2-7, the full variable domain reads DTGVSQNPRHKITKRGQNVTFRCDPISEHNRLYWYRQTLGQGPEFLTYFQNEAQLEKSRLLSDRFSAERPKGSFSTLEIQRTEQGDSAMYLCASRSSGTDSYEQYFGPGTRLTVT.